The 16 T cell receptor beta chains in this list originate from one sample, sequenced in a study of blood T cell repertoires in COVID-19. Assay used: immunoSEQ multiplex PCR; TCRdb lists only in-frame clones, some missing. The sample has roughly 130,000 clones; roughly 88% are singletons. Material for sequencing was peripheral blood. Every receptor here comes from a man aged 60 to 75 with active or convalescent COVID-19.

V usage is TRBV5-1 and J usage is TRBJ2-7, with TRBD2 as a possible D gene (6 bases). CDR1 SGHRS and CDR2 YFSETQ come from the germline V gene. The CDR3 consists of 12 residues. The V end lost 4 bases, the J end lost 4 bases, and 9 bases lay between the germline ends. CDR3 sequence (DNA): TGCGCCAGCAGCCCGAGCGGGTACGAGCAGTACTTC. Its translation: CASSPSGYEQYF.

The chain links TRBV4-1 to TRBJ1-6; D unresolved. Germline V gene lookup returns CDR1 MGHRA and CDR2 YSYEKL. Trimming removed 0 bases from V and 0 bases from J, with 6 bases in between. CDR3 length equals 16 residues. The CDR3 is CASSQDTSSYNSPLHF. DNA for the CDR3: TGCGCCAGCAGCCAAGATACGAGCTCCTATAATTCACCCCTCCACTTT.

The J gene is TRBJ2-7, the V gene TRBV25-1; a weak D match, TRBD1 (5 bases). CDR1 MGHDK and CDR2 SYGVNS come from the germline V gene. Trimming took off 1 base at V and 2 bases at J, with 12 bases between the two ends. This CDR3 contains 15 residues. CDR3 sequence reads: CASSESQGKTYEQYF. The CDR3, as DNA: TGTGCCAGCAGTGAATCCCAGGGAAAGACCTACGAGCAGTACTTC.

The rearrangement links TRBV28 to TRBJ1-4, with 8 bases matching TRBD1. Germline assignment: CDR1 MDHEN and CDR2 SYDVKM. There are 16 residues in the CDR3. With V trimmed by 6 bases and J by 10 bases, 16 bases remained unmatched. The CDR3 loop is CASSPYTTDRAGKLFF. CDR3 coding DNA: TGTGCCAGCAGCCCATACACGACGGACAGGGCGGGAAAACTGTTTTTT.

The chain employs TRBV7-3 and TRBJ2-3; tentatively, D is TRBD2 (5 bases). V gave up 2 bases and J gave up 0 bases, with 9 bases separating them. The CDR3 extends over 15 amino acids. The V gene's germline CDR1 is SGHTA and CDR2 FQGTGA. CDR3 in DNA: TGTGCCAGCAGCTTACTAGCTAAGAGCACAGATACGCAGTATTTT. As protein: CASSLLAKSTDTQYF.

The CDR3 sequence: CASSLHREGEQYF. As DNA, the CDR3 is TGTGCCAGCAGCTTACACAGGGAGGGCGAGCAGTACTTC. This rearrangement joins TRBV7-2 to TRBJ2-7; D possibly corresponds to TRBD2 (7 bases). Germline loops: CDR1 SGHTA, CDR2 FQGNSA. The CDR3 extends over 13 amino acids. V gave up 2 bases and J gave up 6 bases, with 11 bases separating them. The whole variable domain, remainder taken from reference TRBV7-2 and TRBJ2-7, is GAGVSQSPSNKVTEKGKDVELRCDPISGHTALYWYRQSLGQGLEFLIYFQGNSAPDKSGLPSDRFSAERTGGSVSTLTIQRTQQEDSAVYLCASSLHREGEQYFGPGTRLTVT.

The chain couples TRBV6-5 to TRBJ1-4; 9 bases are a match to TRBD1. The trim removed 4 bases at V and 10 bases at J, leaving 13 bases unmatched. In germline, CDR1 is MNHEY, CDR2 SVGAGI. The CDR3 spans 16 residues. In nucleotides, the CDR3 is TGTGCCAGCAGTTCCCCCGGGACAGGGATTTTGGGAAAACTGTTTTTT. This encodes CASSSPGTGILGKLFF.

This chain links TRBV27 with TRBJ2-1, with 7 bases aligning to TRBD2. V lost 6 bases, J lost 4 bases, and 6 bases stayed unmatched. The CDR3 length is 14 residues. Germline assignment: CDR1 MNHEY and CDR2 SMNVEV (reference sequence). In DNA form, the CDR3 reads TGTGCCAGCAGGAGGGGACTAACTTACAATGAGCAGTTCTTC. It specifies CASRRGLTYNEQFF.

V is TRBV28 and J is TRBJ2-1; TRBD1 might be the D (5 bases). Trimming removed 6 bases at V and 5 bases at J, with 11 bases between. The CDR3 totals 13 residues. Per germline, CDR1 MDHEN and CDR2 SYDVKM. CDR3 sequence (DNA): TGTGCCAGCAGAGCCCAGGGCCACAATGAGCAGTTCTTC. It encodes CASRAQGHNEQFF.

A single count supports this clone. The CDR3 region has the DNA TGTGCCAGCAGTTTGCAAACAGGGTGGAAGTACAATGAGCAGTTCTTC. It specifies CASSLQTGWKYNEQFF. The chain carries TRBV28 and TRBJ2-1; tentative D call: TRBD1 (6 bases). This CDR3 region has 16 residues. V was cut by 3 bases and J by 4 bases, with 16 bases left in between. Germline-derived CDR1 and CDR2 are MDHEN and SYDVKM.

This chain links TRBV9 with TRBJ2-3, with a weak D call TRBD2 (6 bases). V lost 6 bases and J 5 bases, leaving 22 bases between the germline ends. The germline V gene encodes CDR1 SGDLS and CDR2 YYNGEE. CDR3 length equals 16 residues. CDR3 DNA sequence: TGTGCCAGCAACAGAGGAGTAGCGGAGCCGGGAGATACGCAGTATTTT. Residues: CASNRGVAEPGDTQYF.

V is TRBV4-1 and J is TRBJ2-5, with D perhaps TRBD2 (7 bases). CDR3 size: 18 residues. Trimming stripped 1 base from V and 0 bases from J, with 18 bases between. CDR1 MGHRA and CDR2 YSYEKL come from the germline V gene. The chain's CDR3 is CASSQVPQGRGYQETQYF. The CDR3 DNA reads as TGCGCCAGCAGCCAAGTTCCTCAGGGGAGGGGGTACCAAGAGACCCAGTACTTC.

The rearrangement links TRBV5-4 to TRBJ1-2; 7 nucleotides match TRBD1. The CDR3 totals 16 residues. Germline V gives CDR1 SGHNT, CDR2 YYREEE (reference sequence). Losses at the gene ends were 0 bases for V and 4 bases for J; bases not matched to a gene: 9. The CDR3, as DNA: TGTGCCAGCAGCTTGGGGGAGGACAGGATCGGCTATGGCTACACCTTC. Protein product: CASSLGEDRIGYGYTF.

The chain carries TRBV4-1 and TRBJ2-1; 10 nucleotides agree with TRBD1. V dropped 1 base and J dropped 6; count of bases not matched to a gene: 3. CDR1 MGHRA and CDR2 YSYEKL come from the germline V gene. The CDR3 contains 15 residues. Here the CDR3 reads CASSQGQGASNEQFF. Written as DNA, the CDR3 is TGCGCCAGCAGCCAAGGACAGGGGGCAAGCAATGAGCAGTTCTTC.

The rearrangement joins TRBV12-3 or TRBV12-4 to TRBJ1-1; D unresolved. The CDR3 has 13 amino acids. V shed 4 bases and J shed 1 base, with 7 bases lying between them. The chain's CDR3 is CASSSRWNTEAFF. The CDR3 DNA is TGTGCCAGCAGTTCCCGGTGGAACACTGAAGCTTTCTTT.

The rearrangement joins TRBV7-9 to TRBJ1-6, with D tentatively TRBD1 (6 bases). This CDR3 contains 14 residues. The germline CDR1 and CDR2 sequences are SEHNR and FQNEAQ (reference sequence). Between the trimmed V and J ends, which lost 4 bases and 3 bases, there was a span of 7 bases. The CDR3 nucleotides are TGTGCCAGCAGCTCGGACAGCTATAATTCACCCCTCCACTTT. Its protein is CASSSDSYNSPLHF.